This T cell receptor beta chain was documented in a study of shared clonotypes between healthy human individuals (TCRdb year 2020). The study in broad terms: A few men and two women, aged 18 to 49 years, made up the cohort. Per donor, three plates each were used for CD4 naive and CD4 memory, two for CD8 naive, and one for CD8 memory. Blood TCR repertoires of about five healthy adults were deeply sequenced to estimate repertoire size and the extent of clonotype sharing between individuals. To increase sequencing depth and limit assay-specific biases, TCR repertoire library preparation and sequencing were carried out by different laboratories using diverse techniques. Per donor, leukapheresis produced somewhere between about 0.9 and 9.5 billion PBMCs.

Comment on this clone: Its antigen has not been determined. No per-base quality is available; no much larger clone lies one base away.

From the cysteine through the phenylalanine, the CDR3 covers 17 amino acids. Only the CDR3 DNA stays, 51 bases, in frame from base 1. As encoded in the germline V gene (reference sequence), CDR1 is MNHEY while CDR2 is SMNVEV. Trimming takes 4 bases from V and 2 bases from J, and the germline ends sit 19 bases apart. The research as a whole found: When a few donors were compared, the shared fraction of clonotypes was about 5% for naive CD4, around 3.6% for naive CD8, more than 2% for memory CD4, and 0.3% to 0.5% for memory CD8. Estimated clonotype richness was generally larger for naive than for memory subsets. Because the study included a small number of donors, the genetic and exposure-history diversity represented was limited. Sampling was limited to blood, and TCR repertoires in tissue likely differ from TCR repertoires in blood. Compared with non-shared clonotypes, the clonotypes found in all four sorted-subset donors had higher generation probabilities. Even with the large sequencing depth, rarefaction of the sorted-subset datasets indicated that sequencing was incomplete. Based on pairwise subsampling, the degree of clonotype sharing among donors was expected to be affected by sequencing depth.

CD8 naive samples consisted of CD45RO-negative cells that were positively selected for CCR7, yielding a CD45RA+CCR7+ population without TemRA cells. The donors were healthy, HIV-negative adults who had no recently reported acute infections or vaccinations. Every donor was a Caucasian adult living in Nashville, Tennessee, USA. After blood collection by leukapheresis, PBMCs were isolated using Ficoll-Histopaque density gradient centrifugation and then cryopreserved in the vapor phase of liquid nitrogen. Analytical flow cytometry was used to check the purity and quantity of each magnetically sorted T cell population. Genomic DNA was isolated from each sorted fraction and quantified by UV absorbance on a Nanodrop 2000c. TCR CDR3 regions were amplified from genomic DNA by multiplex PCR using the deep immunoSEQ assay. Extracted genomic DNA from each cell subset was distributed evenly across all wells of several immunoSEQ 96-well plates, and each plate was treated as a replicate. For sorted subsets, around 0.2 ug genomic DNA, equal to tens of thousands of T cell genomes, was loaded into each replicate PCR. Purified libraries were measured with a Qubit 3.0 fluorometer, size-checked on a Bioanalyzer 2100, and measured again with the KAPA Library Quantification kit. Each immunoSEQ 96-well plate was sequenced on its own single-read 150-cycle Illumina NextSeq 550 flow cell. Regarding the original processing steps: Because the immunoSEQ output included only junctional sequences and no quality scores, the filtering could not be the same as the filtering used for full-length reads. Sequences were annotated with PyIR, a Python wrapper for IgBLAST v1.9, using IMGT germline references to assign V/J genes and CDR3. Reads were filtered out if the reads had weak V/J assignments (E-value above 1e-6), no CDR3, stop codons, out-of-frame junctions, or ambiguous translated residues. V3J clonotypes were defined as sequences sharing an identical inferred V gene, J gene, and CDR3 amino acid sequence. To compute the percentage overlap between repertoires, the number of shared unique clonotypes was divided by the size of the smaller repertoire. Three approaches were used to assess repertoire richness: RTK rarefaction, the Chao1 estimator, and Recon v2.1 estimates of unobserved clonotypes. Generation probabilities for all TCRbeta clonotypes obtained by the gDNA method from a few donors were computed using OLGA. Sourced from immuneACCESS, this table was stored by TCRdb with only in-frame sequences that have V and J called. A share of the clones is absent; for the studies checked, an unresolved V gene accounts for under half, and the remainder has no known explanation. That table furnishes V, J and clone size, whereas the DNA furnished D and trimming. The sample records about 680,000 clones, around 90% of which are singletons. The ten largest clones add up to approximately 24% of the sample.

Recombination joined TRBV27 with TRBJ2-3, with TRBD1 as a weak D call on 6 bases. The sequenced material came from naive CD8+ T cells sorted from blood. The cell subset or site label on this specimen signifies: CD45RA+CCR7+. The sequence came from a man aged 30 to 45 in good health. The CDR3 loop reads CASSSTGPRGITDTQYF. Read as DNA, the sequence is TGTGCCAGCAGTTCTACGGGGCCCAGGGGAATCACAGATACGCAGTATTTT.